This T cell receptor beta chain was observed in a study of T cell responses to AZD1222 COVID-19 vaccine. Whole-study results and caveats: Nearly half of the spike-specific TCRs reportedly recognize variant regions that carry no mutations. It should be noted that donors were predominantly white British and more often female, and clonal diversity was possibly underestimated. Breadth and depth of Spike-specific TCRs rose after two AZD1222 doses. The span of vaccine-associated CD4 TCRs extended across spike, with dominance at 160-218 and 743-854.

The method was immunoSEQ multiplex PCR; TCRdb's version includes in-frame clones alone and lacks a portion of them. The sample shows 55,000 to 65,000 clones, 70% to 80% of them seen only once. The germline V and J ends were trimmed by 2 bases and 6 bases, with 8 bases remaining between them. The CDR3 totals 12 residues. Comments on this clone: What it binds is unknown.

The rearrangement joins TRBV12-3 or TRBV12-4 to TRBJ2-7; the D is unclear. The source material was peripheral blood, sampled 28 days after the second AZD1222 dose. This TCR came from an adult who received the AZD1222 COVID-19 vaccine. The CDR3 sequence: CASSLSLGEQYF. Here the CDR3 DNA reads TGTGCCAGCAGTTTATCCCTCGGCGAGCAGTACTTC.